This T cell receptor beta chain originates from a study of T cell responses to AZD1222 COVID-19 vaccine. Using immunoSEQ multiplex PCR, the repertoire was profiled, and TCRdb retains in-frame clones only, with some absent. The table has 150,000 to 200,000 clones, approximately 89% seen once; the top ten hold 4.4%. Per germline, CDR1 LGHDT and CDR2 YNNKEL (reference sequence). The junction had 7 bases not matched to a gene; V was cut back by 5 bases and J by 1 base. The CDR3 is made up of 15 amino acids. The chain links TRBV3-1 (or the pseudogene TRBV3-2) to TRBJ2-7; 8 bases fit TRBD2. The sequencing used peripheral blood, collected on day 0 of AZD1222 vaccination. The source of this sequence is an adult in good health. The CDR3 region is CASSWRAGGSYEQYF. For the CDR3, the DNA is TGTGCCAGCAGCTGGAGGGCGGGAGGATCCTACGAGCAGTACTTC.